This is a list of T cell receptor beta chains from one sample in a study of blood T cells in healthy people across ages. TCRdb passed the 5' RACE reads through MiXCR, listing each CDR3 protein once. The sample lists some 370,000 distinct CDR3 sequences, about 52% occurring once. Sequencing input: blood. The receptors stem from a man aged 55 to 70 in good health. Each CDR3 is given with its conserved first and last residue. D genes are given only for firm matches. Expanded clones get a size class; other rows say once, few or many, or leave the size out.

J gene | clone size | V gene | D gene | CDR3 DNA | CDR3 protein
TRBJ2-2 | . | TRBV20-1 | . | TGCAGTGTAGGACTTCCGAACACCGGGGAGCTGTTTTTT | CSVGLPNTGELFF
TRBJ2-5 | few | TRBV5-1 | TRBD2 | TGCGCCAGCAGCTCCGGACTAGCGGGAGCGGAGACCCAGTACTTC | CASSSGLAGAETQYF
TRBJ2-3 | . | TRBV9 | . | TGTGCCAGCAGCGCACCCCAGGGGGGACGCACAGATACGCAGTATTTT | CASSAPQGGRTDTQYF
TRBJ1-1 | few | TRBV9 | . | TGTGCCAGCAGCACTGGACAGAACATGAACACTGAAGCTTTCTTT | CASSTGQNMNTEAFF
TRBJ1-6 | . | TRBV4-2 | TRBD1 | TGTGCCAGCAGCCAAAGGGTTGGGACAGGCCCTAATTCACCCCTCCACTTT | CASSQRVGTGPNSPLHF
TRBJ2-3 | . | TRBV7-2 | . | TGTGCCAGCAGCTTCGACAGGAGCACAGATACGCAGTATTTT | CASSFDRSTDTQYF
TRBJ1-4 | . | TRBV6-6 | TRBD1 | TGTGCCACCGGACAGGGCCCTAATGAAAAACTGTTTTTT | CATGQGPNEKLFF
TRBJ2-7 | many | TRBV20-1 | . | TGCAGTGCTAGATCGAGGGGGGGCCGTTCCTACGAGCAGTACTTC | CSARSRGGRSYEQYF
TRBJ2-3 | . | TRBV7-2 | TRBD2 | TGTGCCAGCAGCTTAGGCCTGACTAGCGTATTTTCGGATACGCAGTATTTT | CASSLGLTSVFSDTQYF
TRBJ1-1 | once | TRBV6-1 | . | TGTGCCAGCACCGGACTGCGGAACACTGAAGCTTTCTTT | CASTGLRNTEAFF